The next 16 T cell receptor beta chains were all read from a single sample in a study of patients and donors after allogeneic stem cell transplantation. TCRdb itself ran the RT-PCR reads through MiXCR, one entry per CDR3 protein. The data show some 200,000 distinct CDR3 sequences, around two fifths seen once. The sequenced material came from blood, either unsorted or a sorted T cell fraction (not recorded which). These receptor sequences come from a human donor who was either an allogeneic HSCT recipient or a stem cell or donor lymphocyte infusion donor (not recorded which). It is not recorded whose cells these are; they may come from a transplant donor.

The chain has TRBV29-1 and TRBJ2-7; TRBD1 matches 10 bases. The V gene end was trimmed by 6 bases and the J gene end by 2 bases; junction bases not matched to a gene: 7. The CDR3 totals 14 residues. Germline CDR1 SQVTM, CDR2 ANQGSEA. CDR3 amino acids: CSVGDRGQAYEQYF. The CDR3 DNA follows: TGCAGCGTGGGAGACAGGGGGCAGGCCTACGAGCAGTACTTC.

A few counts support this clonotype. The CDR3 sequence is CASSPEGFEKLFF. CDR3 in DNA: TGTGCCAGCAGCCCCGAAGGGTTTGAAAAACTGTTTTTT. The chain joins TRBV9 to TRBJ1-4, with D unresolved. Germline CDR1 reads SGDLS; CDR2 reads YYNGEE. There are 13 residues in the CDR3. The V gene lost 4 bases and the J gene lost 7 bases, with 11 bases spanning the gap.

This clonotype has only a few counts. The CDR3 DNA follows: TGCAGTGCGCGGGAGGGAAGTCAGCCCCAGCATTTT. Its protein product is CSAREGSQPQHF. This chain joins TRBV20-1 and TRBJ1-5; D is unclear. V was clipped by 6 bases and J by 6 bases, with 12 bases between them. Germline assignment: CDR1 DFQATT and CDR2 SNEGSKA (reference sequence). This CDR3 contains 12 residues.

The chain joins TRBV5-1 to TRBJ1-1; the D is unclear. The CDR3 length is 14 residues. Germline V lookup: CDR1 SGHRS, CDR2 YFSETQ. The V gene lost 0 bases and the J gene lost 8 bases, with 14 bases spanning the gap. For the CDR3, the DNA is TGCGCCAGCAGCTTGGGCGGTTCCCGAAGGGAAGCTTTCTTT. The encoded protein is CASSLGGSRREAFF.

V gene TRBV4-3 combines with J gene TRBJ2-3, with TRBD2 matching 9 bases. CDR3 length equals 14 residues. CDR1 is LGHNA and CDR2 is YSLEER in the germline V gene. Losses at the gene ends were 4 bases for V and 12 bases for J; bases not matched to a gene: 11. As DNA, the CDR3 is TGCGCCAGCAGCCCGAAGAGCCCGGGACTAGCCCAGTATTTT. Amino acids: CASSPKSPGLAQYF.

The chain recombines TRBV6-5 with TRBJ1-1; D is unclear. The V end lost 6 bases, the J end lost 0 bases, and 11 bases lay between the germline ends. The CDR3 loop spans 14 amino acids. Germline V lookup: CDR1 MNHEY, CDR2 SVGAGI. The CDR3 protein is CASRVGLMNTEAFF. DNA of the CDR3: TGTGCCAGCAGGGTCGGCCTAATGAACACTGAAGCTTTCTTT.

The chain carries TRBV12-3 or TRBV12-4 and TRBJ2-1; D is unclear. The CDR3 totals 14 residues. V was trimmed by 4 bases and J by 1 base, leaving 8 bases between them. The CDR3 DNA follows: TGTGCCAGCAGTTCCTCGAGATCCTACAATGAGCAGTTCTTC. It codes for CASSSSRSYNEQFF.

This clonotype was seen only a few times. The gene calls are TRBV3-1 and TRBJ2-7; D is unresolved. The germline V gene has CDR1 LGHDT and CDR2 YNNKEL (reference sequence). This CDR3 region has 15 residues. Trimming cost V 0 bases and J 4 bases, with 13 bases left between them. The DNA for the CDR3 is TGTGCCAGCAGCCAAGATACCGCCCGGACGTACGAGCAGTACTTC. Protein product: CASSQDTARTYEQYF.

V gene TRBV7-9 combines with J gene TRBJ1-4; no reliable D call. Germline-derived CDR1 and CDR2 are SEHNR and FQNEAQ (reference sequence). This CDR3 is built from 12 residues. V lost 5 bases and J 4 bases, leaving 5 bases between the germline ends. The CDR3 protein is CASSSINEKLFF. CDR3 coding DNA: TGTGCCAGCAGCAGTATTAATGAAAAACTGTTTTTT.

Notes on this clonotype: No conserved phenylalanine or tryptophan is present at the end of the CDR3, so a read error is the likely explanation. The chain's CDR3 is CASSATGEYMETQYL. The CDR3 DNA reads TGTGCCAGCAGCGCGACGGGGGAGTATATGGAGACCCAGTACCTC. This sequence joins TRBV2 and TRBJ2-5, with D tentatively TRBD2 (6 bases). The germline V and J ends were trimmed by 6 bases and 5 bases, with 19 bases remaining between them. The CDR3 loop spans 15 amino acids. Germline CDR1 reads SNHLY; CDR2 reads FYNNEI.

The CDR3 nucleotides are TGTGCCAGCAGCTTATTGGGACAGGGAGGAAACACCATATATTTT. Protein: CASSLLGQGGNTIYF. V gene TRBV7-2 combines with J gene TRBJ1-3; 9 nucleotides match TRBD1. After removal of 2 bases from V and 4 bases from J, the junction contained 3 bases not matched to a gene. This CDR3 contains 15 residues. Germline V gives CDR1 SGHTA, CDR2 FQGNSA.

The chain joins TRBV5-1 to TRBJ2-7, with D hard to call. The V end lost 0 bases, the J end lost 0 bases, and 13 bases lay between the germline ends. CDR1 and CDR2 from the germline V gene are SGHRS and YFSETQ. CDR3 size: 16 residues. The CDR3 DNA reads as TGCGCCAGCAGCTTGGGGTCCCATTACAGCTCCTACGAGCAGTACTTC. Its protein product is CASSLGSHYSSYEQYF.

The rearrangement joins TRBV20-1 to TRBJ2-4; D gene uncertain. Germline values: CDR1 DFQATT, CDR2 SNEGSKA (reference sequence). V lost 7 bases and J 5 bases, leaving 12 bases between the germline ends. This CDR3 has 12 amino acids. CDR3 in DNA: TGCAGTGTACAGCCTTCCGAAAACATTCAGTACTTC. Protein product: CSVQPSENIQYF.

The chain uses TRBV29-1 and TRBJ1-2, with no clear D. Per germline, CDR1 SQVTM and CDR2 ANQGSEA. The V gene lost 6 bases and the J gene lost 0 bases, with 8 bases spanning the gap. This CDR3 region has 12 residues. The CDR3 protein is CSVAGSNYGYTF. In nucleotides, the CDR3 is TGCAGCGTCGCCGGGTCTAACTATGGCTACACCTTC.

The chain employs TRBV12-3 or TRBV12-4 and TRBJ1-1; tentatively, D is TRBD1 (6 bases). Trimming cost V 6 bases and J 1 base, with 9 bases left between them. The CDR3 covers 13 residues. The CDR3 loop is CASRGGQNTEAFF. The CDR3 DNA is TGTGCCAGCAGGGGGGGACAGAACACTGAAGCTTTCTTT.

The chain carries TRBV4-2 and TRBJ1-1; 9 positions match TRBD1. The junction had 5 bases not matched to a gene; V was cut back by 1 base and J by 5 bases. Germline V gene sequence: CDR1 LGHNA, CDR2 YNFKEQ. The CDR3 spans 15 residues. DNA for the CDR3: TGTGCCAGCAGCCAAGGGGTGGGACAGGGAACTGAAGCTTTCTTT. This sequence encodes CASSQGVGQGTEAFF.